Listed below are T cell receptor beta chains from one sample, sequenced in a study of blood T cells in healthy people across ages. MiXCR was run by TCRdb on the 5' RACE reads, yielding one entry per CDR3 protein. The sample includes 780,000 or so distinct CDR3 sequences, roughly 25% seen only once; the top ten take under 4.5%. The same data also contributed to another study, on T cells of mothers and their children.

Sequenced material: blood. These receptors all stem from a boy between 10 and 17 years old in good health. The CDR3 runs from the conserved cysteine through the conserved F or W.

V: TRBV6-5
length: 16
J: TRBJ2-5
CDR3: CASSYLEWDRQETQYF

V: TRBV28
length: 11
J: TRBJ2-7
CDR3: CASNQRNEQYF

V: TRBV9
length: 13
J: TRBJ2-5
CDR3: CASSDGQQETQCF

V: TRBV4-3
length: 16
J: TRBJ2-3
CDR3: CASSQDGSGGTDTQYF

V: TRBV5-6
length: 15
J: TRBJ2-6
CDR3: CASSLRDAGANVLTF

V: TRBV12-3/TRBV12-4
length: 15
J: TRBJ2-2
CDR3: CASAPSGQPAGELFF

V: TRBV12-3/TRBV12-4
length: 14
J: TRBJ2-1
CDR3: CASSWGLTFNEQFF

V: TRBV28
length: 15
J: NA
CDR3: CASRESGTSSYEQYF

V: TRBV5-8
length: 14
J: TRBJ1-4
CDR3: CASSLDRAAEKLFF

V: TRBV9
length: 17
J: NA
CDR3: CASSPLGVRGWYNEQFF

V: TRBV20-1
length: 18
J: NA
CDR3: CSARFRSGRRLGPYEQYF

V: TRBV24-1
length: 17
J: TRBJ2-3
CDR3: CATSDVGLAGEADTQYF

V: TRBV6-1
length: 15
J: NA
CDR3: CASSEDGPTGETQYF

V: TRBV6-5
length: 12
J: TRBJ2-1
CDR3: CASSRRREEQFF

V: TRBV3-1
length: 15
J: TRBJ2-5
CDR3: CASSQTGTAQETQYF

V: TRBV15
length: 16
J: TRBJ1-2
CDR3: CATSREATGPNYGYTF

V: TRBV5-1
length: 15
J: TRBJ1-1
CDR3: CASSGSGLVNTEAFF

V: TRBV12-3/TRBV12-4
length: 10
J: TRBJ2-3
CDR3: CASSLYTQYF

V: TRBV4-1
length: 16
J: TRBJ1-2
CDR3: CASSRTPGTGENGYTF

V: TRBV7-9
length: 8
J: TRBJ2-1
CDR3: CAIDPGFF

V: TRBV6-5
length: 14
J: TRBJ2-7
CDR3: CASSYSTATYEQYF

V: TRBV5-1
length: 14
J: TRBJ2-1
CDR3: CASSRTGGGNEQFF

V: TRBV29-1
length: 12
J: TRBJ2-5
CDR3: CSDKTSQETQYF